The 13 T cell receptor beta chains presented below share a single source sample, sequenced in a study of a mutant IDH1 vaccine in newly diagnosed glioma. These receptors have no known antigen. Time point meaning: week 11, during vaccination. Every vaccine dose comprised 300 ug of mutant IDH1 20-mer peptide plus topical imiquimod. TCRdb keeps only in-frame clones here, not all; method: immunoSEQ multiplex PCR. The top ten hold 2% to 2.5% of the sample, which has some 52,000 clones, 90% to 95% seen once. Sequenced here: PBMCs, sampled from a glioma patient whose treatment included an IDH1 peptide vaccine. These receptors came from a man aged 50 to 59 with glioma.

The rearrangement uses TRBV19 and TRBJ2-5; the D is unclear. Gene TRBJ2-7 matches the end of the DNA better, so the J call may be wrong. Germline-derived CDR1 and CDR2 are LNHDA and SQIVND (reference sequence). CDR3 length: 17 amino acids. Here the CDR3 DNA reads TGTGCCAGTAGTAGAAGGAGCAGCCCCGTGCTAGTGGCCGAGCAGTACTTC. Its translation: CASSRRSSPVLVAEQYF.

The V gene is TRBV6-5, the J gene TRBJ2-1; tentatively, D is TRBD2 (5 bases). The V end was cut by 3 bases, the J end by 0 bases, with 9 bases between. The V gene's germline CDR1 is MNHEY and CDR2 SVGAGI. The CDR3 is made up of 15 amino acids. The CDR3 nucleotides are TGTGCCAGCAGTTATTCAGCGGACTCCTACAATGAGCAGTTCTTC. It encodes CASSYSADSYNEQFF.

This clone is classed as medium-sized. The V call is TRBV16, the J call TRBJ1-2; D is possibly TRBD1 (6 bases). CDR1 is KGHSY and CDR2 is FQNENV in the germline V gene. This CDR3 comprises 13 residues. The germline V and J ends were trimmed by 3 bases and 4 bases, with 9 bases remaining between them. The CDR3 DNA sequence: TGTGCCAGCAGCCAGACAGGTCTCTATGGCTACACCTTC. It codes for CASSQTGLYGYTF.

V gene TRBV5-1 combines with J gene TRBJ2-7; 9 nucleotides match TRBD1. The CDR3 is 14 residues long. V dropped 4 bases and J dropped 7; count of bases not matched to a gene: 9. CDR1 is SGHRS, CDR2 YFSETQ, per germline. CDR3 in amino acids: CASSLRQGVGEQYF. CDR3 sequence (DNA): TGCGCCAGCAGCCTAAGACAGGGGGTGGGGGAGCAGTACTTC.

V and J are TRBV6-6 and TRBJ1-2; tentative D call: TRBD1 (5 bases). The V end was cut by 6 bases, the J end by 7 bases, with 21 bases between. This CDR3 has 15 amino acids. The germline gives CDR1 MNHNY, CDR2 SVGAGI (reference sequence). Written as DNA, the CDR3 is TGTGCCAGCAGCCCCTCCACGGGACGAGAGGGTGGCTACACCTTC. The encoded protein is CASSPSTGREGGYTF.

The rearrangement joins TRBV19 to TRBJ1-5; D remains ambiguous. Trimming shortened V by 1 base and J by 6 bases, and 7 bases separated the two germline ends. The CDR3 totals 13 residues. Germline lookup yields CDR1 LNHDA and CDR2 SQIVND (reference sequence). Here the CDR3 reads CASSIGPGQPQHF. The CDR3 nucleotides are TGTGCCAGTAGTATAGGTCCAGGTCAGCCCCAGCATTTT.

This clone has a single count. The chain recombines TRBV7-9 with TRBJ2-5; the D gene is possibly TRBD1 (5 bases). The CDR3 totals 16 residues. Trimming stripped 7 bases from V and 1 base from J, with 19 bases between. Germline V gene data show CDR1 as SEHNR and CDR2 as FQNEAQ (reference sequence). DNA for the CDR3: TGTGCCAGCACCCTTCCATTGGCAGGGCTCCAAGAGACCCAGTACTTC. Its translation: CASTLPLAGLQETQYF.

This clone was seen just once. The genes are TRBV20-1 and TRBJ1-4, with D unresolved. Germline V CDR1 and CDR2: DFQATT, SNEGSKA (reference sequence). This CDR3 region has 11 residues. V lost 5 bases, J lost 8 bases, and 9 bases lay in between. CDR3 sequence reads: CSASYDEKLFF. DNA for the CDR3: TGCAGTGCTTCCTACGACGAAAAACTGTTTTTT.

The CDR3 protein is CASRGVLNTEAFF. CDR3 bases: TGTGCCAGCAGGGGAGTCCTGAACACTGAAGCTTTCTTT. The V gene is TRBV11-2, the J gene TRBJ1-1; D gene unclear. CDR3 length: 13 residues. Germline CDR1 is SGHAT and CDR2 is FQNNGV. Trimming removed 6 bases from V and 0 bases from J, with 8 bases in between.

The chain combines TRBV5-4 with TRBJ1-2; D perhaps matches TRBD1 (5 bases). Germline CDR1 SGHNT, CDR2 YYREEE (reference sequence). Deletions cut 3 bases from V and 2 bases from J, with 17 bases between. The CDR3 has 16 amino acids. The CDR3 region has the DNA TGTGCCAGCAGCTCGTGGGCTAGCGCAGGGAACTATGGCTACACCTTC. Translation gives CASSSWASAGNYGYTF.

The gene calls are TRBV28 and TRBJ2-7; TRBD1 aligns across 7 bases. V shed 10 bases, J shed 0 bases, and the junction held 6 bases outside the gene matches. The CDR3 is 13 residues long. CDR1 is MDHEN and CDR2 is SYDVKM in the germline V gene. CDR3 protein: CATRGTVSYEQYF. The CDR3 DNA follows: TGTGCCACTAGGGGGACAGTCTCCTACGAGCAGTACTTC.

The chain joins TRBV7-8 to TRBJ2-7; 9 bases fit TRBD1. Germline loops: CDR1 SGHVS, CDR2 FQNEAQ. The junction had 11 bases not matched to a gene; V was cut back by 5 bases and J by 6 bases. The CDR3 covers 15 residues. CDR3 residues: CASSINRGRVGEQYF. DNA for the CDR3: TGTGCCAGCAGCATAAACAGGGGGCGAGTTGGCGAGCAGTACTTC.

The chain is built from TRBV6-6 and TRBJ2-3; no clear D gene. V was pared by 2 bases and J by 2 bases, with 5 bases between. The V gene's germline CDR1 is MNHNY and CDR2 SVGAGI (reference sequence). The CDR3 is 13 amino acids. In DNA form, the CDR3 reads TGTGCCAGCAGTTACGGATACACAGATACGCAGTATTTT. This gives the protein CASSYGYTDTQYF.